One sample yielded the 28 T cell receptor beta chains listed below, sequenced in a study of blood T cell repertoires in COVID-19. The data were produced by immunoSEQ multiplex PCR, yet TCRdb's version contains in-frame clones alone and is incomplete. The sample includes roughly 350,000 clones, roughly nine tenths of them seen just once. Material: PBMCs or T cells enriched from blood (not recorded which). These receptors all come from a woman in her twenties or thirties who had recovered from COVID-19.

The chain has TRBV7-2 and TRBJ1-5; TRBD1 is a possible D gene (5 bases). The V end was cut by 6 bases, the J end by 6 bases, with 15 bases between. The CDR3 runs 14 residues. CDR1 SGHTA and CDR2 FQGNSA come from the germline V gene. CDR3 coding DNA: TGTGCCAGCAGTTCCCCGGGGGGAGGTCAGCCCCAGCATTTT. Protein product: CASSSPGGGQPQHF. Supplemented by reference TRBV7-2 and TRBJ1-5, the full variable domain reads GAGVSQSPSNKVTEKGKDVELRCDPISGHTALYWYRQSLGQGLEFLIYFQGNSAPDKSGLPSDRFSAERTGGSVSTLTIQRTQQEDSAVYLCASSSPGGGQPQHFGDGTRLSIL.

This chain uses TRBV4-1 with TRBJ1-4; a possible D gene is TRBD1 (6 bases). The CDR3 totals 18 residues. V lost 4 bases to trimming and J lost 0 bases, with 18 bases between them. CDR1 and CDR2 from the germline V gene are MGHRA and YSYEKL. For the CDR3, the DNA is TGCGCCAGCAGCCCCAACAGGTGGGACACCACAACTAATGAAAAACTGTTTTTT. Amino acid sequence: CASSPNRWDTTTNEKLFF.

This clone was seen a few times. V usage is TRBV11-2 and J usage is TRBJ1-2; the D gene is possibly TRBD1 (5 bases). This CDR3 is 16 amino acids long. The V end was cut by 0 bases, the J end by 8 bases, with 19 bases between. From germline, CDR1 is SGHAT and CDR2 FQNNGV. CDR3 protein: CASSLDYRRRGSGYTF. CDR3 bases: TGTGCCAGCAGCTTAGATTACAGGCGAAGGGGAAGCGGCTACACCTTC.

The chain couples TRBV6-5 to TRBJ1-2; 7 bases map to TRBD1. J was trimmed by 2 bases and V by 0 bases; bases with no gene match: 3. The CDR3 extends over 15 amino acids. CDR1 and CDR2 (germline): MNHEY, SVGAGI. The CDR3 DNA sequence: TGTGCCAGCAGTTACTCTTCGGACAGGAACTATGGCTACACCTTC. Amino acids: CASSYSSDRNYGYTF.

This clone showed up just a few times. The chain combines TRBV10-3 with TRBJ1-4; TRBD1 might be the D (5 bases). Trimming took 4 bases from V and 7 from J, leaving 16 bases between them. The germline gives CDR1 ENHRY, CDR2 SYGVKD. CDR3 length: 15 residues. The CDR3 here is CAISVGRAGGEKLFF. For the CDR3, the DNA is TGTGCCATCAGTGTTGGCCGGGCGGGGGGTGAAAAACTGTTTTTT.

Only a few counts were recorded for this clone. The chain employs TRBV7-2 and TRBJ2-7, with D tentatively TRBD1 (6 bases). Germline CDR1 is SGHTA and CDR2 is FQGNSA. The CDR3 runs to 14 residues. The V end lost 4 bases, the J end lost 2 bases, and 12 bases lay between the germline ends. In nucleotides, the CDR3 is TGTGCCAGCAGCTCGACAGGCGGCCCCTACGAGCAGTACTTC. It translates to CASSSTGGPYEQYF.

The genes are TRBV6-5 and TRBJ2-1, with D perhaps TRBD2 (5 bases). The germline V gene encodes CDR1 MNHEY and CDR2 SVGAGI. This CDR3 has 15 residues. V shed 2 bases and J shed 3 bases, with 11 bases lying between them. CDR3 sequence reads: CASSYTSSSYNEQFF. CDR3 in DNA: TGTGCCAGCAGTTACACCTCTAGCAGCTACAATGAGCAGTTCTTC.

The chain combines TRBV2 with TRBJ2-2; 7 bases align to TRBD2. The CDR3 runs to 13 residues. Germline values: CDR1 SNHLY, CDR2 FYNNEI. Unmatched junction bases numbered 7, after V lost 8 bases and J lost 7 bases. The CDR3: CASSTSEVGELFF. CDR3 coding DNA: TGTGCCAGCTCCACTAGCGAGGTCGGGGAGCTGTTTTTT.

CDR3 DNA: TGCGCCAGCAGCCCGGGGGACAGGGGTGGTTCACCCCTCCACTTT. Its protein is CASSPGDRGGSPLHF. The V and J genes are TRBV5-1 and TRBJ1-6; 10 nucleotides line up with TRBD1. This CDR3 has 15 amino acids. Unmatched junction bases numbered 7, after V lost 4 bases and J lost 9 bases. The germline CDR1 and CDR2 sequences are SGHRS and YFSETQ.

This clone was picked up one time. The CDR3 DNA follows: TGTGCCAGCAGTAAGGACAGGGAGGGGACTGAAGCTTTCTTT. Protein sequence: CASSKDREGTEAFF. V gene TRBV2 combines with J gene TRBJ1-1; TRBD1 matches at 8 bases. Trimming took 5 bases from V and 5 from J; bases not matched to a gene: 7. CDR1 SNHLY and CDR2 FYNNEI come from the germline V gene. The CDR3 spans 14 residues.

The CDR3 sequence: CASSPSLGAYYEQYF. The CDR3 nucleotides are TGTGCCAGCAGCCCCTCGTTAGGGGCCTACTACGAGCAGTACTTC. The V and J genes are TRBV6-2 or TRBV6-3 and TRBJ2-7; D is possibly TRBD1 (5 bases). Germline V gives CDR1 MNHEY, CDR2 SVGEGT. V was cut by 6 bases and J by 3 bases, with 18 bases left in between. The CDR3 has 15 amino acids.

The chain is built from TRBV9 and TRBJ2-2; TRBD2 matches 10 bases. The ends lost 0 bases at V and 5 bases at J; junction bases unmatched: 10. CDR1 is SGDLS and CDR2 is YYNGEE in the germline V gene. The CDR3 totals 18 residues. This chain's CDR3 is CASSVAPAGGPRTGELFF. The DNA of the CDR3 is TGTGCCAGCAGCGTAGCCCCAGCGGGGGGGCCTAGGACCGGGGAGCTGTTTTTT. The complete variable domain, with remaining parts taken from reference TRBV9 and TRBJ2-2, reads DSGVTQTPKHLITATGQRVTLRCSPRSGDLSVYWYQQSLDQGLQFLIQYYNGEERAKGNILERFSAQQFPDLHSELNLSSLELGDSALYFCASSVAPAGGPRTGELFFGEGSRLTVL.

The J gene is TRBJ1-6, the V gene TRBV10-2, with D perhaps TRBD1 (6 bases). V was clipped by 8 bases and J by 0 bases, with 17 bases between them. Per germline, CDR1 WSHSY and CDR2 SAAADI. The CDR3 extends over 17 amino acids. The CDR3 nucleotides are TGCGCCAGCCGAGGGGAGCAGGGGAGCTCCTATAATTCACCCCTCCACTTT. Its translation: CASRGEQGSSYNSPLHF.

J is TRBJ1-2 and V is TRBV27; perhaps TRBD1 as D (5 bases). This CDR3 contains 14 residues. Trimming left V 3 bases short and J 6 bases short, with 14 bases between. The germline V gene encodes CDR1 MNHEY and CDR2 SMNVEV (reference sequence). The CDR3 nucleotides are TGTGCCAGCAGTTTCGCGGGAGGGGCGGATGGCTACACCTTC. Translating gives CASSFAGGADGYTF.

The rearrangement links TRBV28 to TRBJ2-5; TRBD2 agrees at 16 bases. CDR3 length equals 18 residues. In germline, CDR1 is MDHEN, CDR2 SYDVKM. V was clipped by 6 bases and J by 5 bases; unmatched bases: 12. CDR3 in amino acids: CASSVLGLAGGREETQYF. Here the CDR3 DNA reads TGTGCCAGCAGCGTATTGGGACTAGCGGGGGGGCGCGAGGAGACCCAGTACTTC.

The chain employs TRBV18 and TRBJ1-2, with no clear D. The germline V gene encodes CDR1 KGHSH and CDR2 LQKENI. V was pared by 2 bases and J by 5 bases, with 9 bases between. The CDR3 contains 13 residues. CDR3 sequence reads: CASSPSEEYGYTF. In DNA, the CDR3 is TGTGCCAGCTCACCATCGGAGGAATATGGCTACACCTTC.

This sequence joins TRBV6-5 and TRBJ2-7, with D hard to call. Germline CDR1 and CDR2: MNHEY and SVGAGI. The CDR3 extends over 12 amino acids. V lost 7 bases and J 3 bases, leaving 10 bases between the germline ends. The CDR3 DNA reads as TGTGCCAGCATCGGGTTCCTCTACGAGCAGTACTTC. Residues: CASIGFLYEQYF.

The chain has TRBV14 and TRBJ2-7, with D possibly matching TRBD2 (6 bases). This CDR3 has 15 residues. CDR1 is SGHDN and CDR2 is FVKESK in the germline V gene. Trimming left V 2 bases short and J 0 bases short, with 11 bases between. This CDR3 reads CASSQRLALSYEQYF. The CDR3 coding sequence is TGTGCCAGCAGCCAACGCCTAGCGCTCTCCTACGAGCAGTACTTC.

The V and J genes are TRBV7-2 and TRBJ1-5; TRBD1 is a possible D gene (5 bases). V was pared by 1 base and J by 0 bases, with 16 bases between. Germline V gives CDR1 SGHTA, CDR2 FQGNSA. The CDR3 sequence is 18 residues long. CDR3 protein: CASSLGAKGLYSNQPQHF. Written as DNA, the CDR3 is TGTGCCAGCAGCTTAGGGGCCAAGGGGCTCTATAGCAATCAGCCCCAGCATTTT.

V gene TRBV28 combines with J gene TRBJ1-4; TRBD1 agrees at 7 bases. Trimming at V came to 7 bases and at J to 7 bases, leaving 6 bases not matched to a gene. The CDR3 totals 13 residues. Germline-derived CDR1 and CDR2 are MDHEN and SYDVKM. CDR3: CASNQGGVEKLFF. The CDR3 bases are TGTGCCAGCAATCAGGGGGGTGTTGAAAAACTGTTTTTT. The whole variable domain, filled in from reference TRBV28 and TRBJ1-4, reads DVKVTQSSRYLVKRTGEKVFLECVQDMDHENMFWYRQDPGLGLRLIYFSYDVKMKEKGDIPEGYSVSREKKERFSLILESASTNQTSMYLCASNQGGVEKLFFGSGTQLSVL.

V and J are TRBV28 and TRBJ1-2, with a tentative D call TRBD1 (6 bases). V dropped 6 bases and J dropped 8 bases, with 19 bases sitting between them. This CDR3 contains 14 residues. Germline loops: CDR1 MDHEN, CDR2 SYDVKM. The CDR3 protein is CASRFPGGAMGYTF. CDR3 bases: TGTGCCAGCAGATTCCCCGGGGGGGCTATGGGCTACACCTTC.

This chain uses TRBV28 with TRBJ1-2, with 12 bases aligning to TRBD1. V lost 4 bases to trimming and J lost 6 bases; unmatched junction nucleotides: 12. This CDR3 has 17 amino acids. Germline lookup yields CDR1 MDHEN and CDR2 SYDVKM. The DNA for the CDR3 is TGTGCCAGCAGTTCCTCGTCGGGACAGGGGGCGCGAAATGGCTACACCTTC. It codes for CASSSSSGQGARNGYTF.

V and J are TRBV5-4 and TRBJ1-2; D might be TRBD1 (6 bases). Trimming left V 9 bases short and J 8 bases short, with 17 bases between. The CDR3 length is 12 residues. Germline V gene lookup returns CDR1 SGHNT and CDR2 YYREEE (reference sequence). CDR3 sequence: CATVGGAGGYTF. The DNA for the CDR3 is TGTGCCACAGTGGGGGGGGCCGGCGGCTACACCTTC.

J is TRBJ2-2 and V is TRBV9; D is possibly TRBD1 (5 bases). This CDR3 spans 15 amino acids. In germline, CDR1 is SGDLS, CDR2 YYNGEE. V was clipped by 0 bases and J by 5 bases, with 11 bases between them. The CDR3 bases are TGTGCCAGCAGCGTAGCCAGGGATCGTACCGGGGAGCTGTTTTTT. This encodes CASSVARDRTGELFF.

This rearrangement joins TRBV5-4 to TRBJ2-1, with D uncertain. V dropped 2 bases and J dropped 0 bases, with 6 bases sitting between them. The CDR3 loop spans 14 amino acids. In germline, CDR1 is SGHNT, CDR2 YYREEE (reference sequence). CDR3 DNA: TGTGCCAGCAGCTTACAGAGCTCCTACAATGAGCAGTTCTTC. It encodes CASSLQSSYNEQFF.

The V and J genes are TRBV7-6 and TRBJ2-1; 7 bases line up with TRBD1. After removal of 5 bases from V and 7 bases from J, the junction contained 8 bases not matched to a gene. The length of the CDR3 is 14 residues. Germline V gene sequence: CDR1 SGHVS, CDR2 FNYEAQ. The DNA of the CDR3 is TGTGCCAGCAGCCCGACCGGGACAGTTAATGAGCAGTTCTTC. It translates to CASSPTGTVNEQFF.

This clone occurred once. This chain joins TRBV5-1 and TRBJ2-2, with 12 positions matching TRBD2. The V and J ends lost 7 bases and 4 bases, in that order; junction bases with no gene match: 8. The CDR3 is made up of 16 amino acids. CDR1 and CDR2 from the germline V gene are SGHRS and YFSETQ. This chain's CDR3 is CASSRLAGEVTGELFF. DNA of the CDR3: TGCGCCAGCTCACGACTAGCGGGGGAGGTCACCGGGGAGCTGTTTTTT.

This clone was recorded only once. In DNA form, the CDR3 reads TGTGCCAGCAGCTTTAGCGGGAGTACGTCCGACGAGCAGTACTTC. Translation gives CASSFSGSTSDEQYF. The chain is built from TRBV11-3 and TRBJ2-7, with 9 bases fitting TRBD2. The germline V gene encodes CDR1 SGHNT and CDR2 YENEEA. Unmatched junction bases numbered 8, after V lost 3 bases and J lost 5 bases. This CDR3 contains 15 residues.